This note documents a single T cell receptor (beta chain) sequence. A single record per CDR3 protein comes from TCRdb applying MiXCR to the 5' RACE reads. The repertoire holds under 45,000 distinct CDR3 sequences, with approximately 22% as singletons. Germline values: CDR1 SEHNR, CDR2 FQNEAQ (reference sequence). This CDR3 contains 14 residues. V shed 5 bases and J shed 3 bases, with 14 bases lying between them. Tregs were sorted as CD4+CD25+CD127-/low cells. The chain uses TRBV7-9 and TRBJ2-7; D is unclear. The sequence was collected from a female donor with breast cancer. Source material: Tregs sorted from blood. This CDR3 is CASSPQKRFYEQYF. The CDR3 coding sequence is TGTGCCAGCAGCCCCCAGAAGAGGTTCTACGAGCAGTACTTC. The full variable domain, its missing parts supplied by reference TRBV7-9 and TRBJ2-7, is DTGVSQNPRHKITKRGQNVTFRCDPISEHNRLYWYRQTLGQGPEFLTYFQNEAQLEKSRLLSDRFSAERPKGSFSTLEIQRTEQGDSAMYLCASSPQKRFYEQYFGPGTRLTVT.